Here is one T cell receptor (beta chain) with its context. The antigen remains undetermined. V was clipped by 4 bases and J by 7 bases, with 13 bases between them. CDR1 and CDR2 (germline): KGHSH, LQKENI. CDR3 length: 13 residues. Sequencing used immunoSEQ multiplex PCR; TCRdb keeps in-frame clones, though not all of them. The sample yields about 2 million clones, 95% seen once. Donors were Caucasian adults residing in Nashville, Tennessee, USA. From CD4+ cells came CD45RA+ naive and CD45RA-negative memory subsets. This record belongs to a study of shared clonotypes between healthy human individuals. Study-level results: How much donors shared clonotypes was expected to be affected by sequencing depth. The four-donor shared clonotypes exceeded non-shared clonotypes in generation probability, with non-shared ones scoring lower.

The sequence came from a man aged 18 to 30 in good health. The gene calls are TRBV18 and TRBJ2-5; no definite D call. Material for sequencing was naive CD4+ T cells sorted from blood. Subset given: CD45RA+ positively selected. The CDR3: CASSQSQGGTQYF. CDR3 sequence (DNA): TGTGCCAGCTCACAGTCTCAAGGTGGGACCCAGTACTTC.